This record covers a single TCR beta chain. This sample stems from a study of blood T cell repertoires in COVID-19. Deletions cut 7 bases from V and 1 base from J, with 5 bases between. The CDR3 has 13 residues. The assay was immunoSEQ multiplex PCR, and TCRdb's table has in-frame clones only and misses some. Of approximately 120,000 clones in the sample, approximately 88% were seen once. V and J are TRBV12-3 or TRBV12-4 and TRBJ2-6; the D is unclear. This clonotype originated in a man aged 50 to 60 with acute or convalescent COVID-19. Sample: peripheral blood. The CDR3 DNA reads TGTGCCAGCACTCGGTCTGGGGCCAACGTCCTGACTTTC. Its protein is CASTRSGANVLTF.